Each of the 9 T cell receptor beta chains below was sequenced from the same sample in a study of tissue T cells after allogeneic stem cell transplantation. The table came from immunoSEQ multiplex PCR; TCRdb's copy has only in-frame clones and leaves some out. The sample shows 15,000 to 20,000 clones, just over 70% of them seen only once. The sample comprised spleen. These receptors were obtained from a female BALB/c mouse in good health. The MHC haplotype of this mouse line is H2-d.

For this clone: Germline and genes here are mouse. The observed sequence ends 1 residue before the CDR3 terminus, with the missing tail filled in from the germline J gene. The chain joins TRBV13-1 to TRBJ1-5; possibly TRBD1 for D (6 bases). This CDR3 has 14 amino acids. V lost 3 bases to trimming and J lost 0 bases, with 7 bases between them. The germline V gene has CDR1 NSHNY and CDR2 SYGAGN. The CDR3 reads CASSGTDNNQAPLF. The sequenced part of the CDR3 DNA is TGTGCCAGCAGTGGGACAGATAACAACCAGGCTCCGCTT.

As to this clone: Mouse names are used for the genes. CDR3 DNA (partial): TGTGCCAGCAGCCAAGATTGGGGGGGAAGGAGTCAAAACACCTTGTAC. Encoded protein: CASSQDWGGRSQNTLY. The entire CDR3 reads CASSQDWGGRSQNTLYF. V and J are TRBV5 and TRBJ2-4; 8 bases are shared with TRBD2. The CDR3 end is not reached by the read, which stops 1 residue before it; the germline J gene fills it in. Germline V gene data show CDR1 as LGHNA and CDR2 as YNLKQL (reference sequence). J gave up 0 bases and V 0 bases, and 5 bases lay outside the gene matches. The CDR3 has 17 residues.

This clone was counted between two and nine times. The genes and germline here are from mouse. The read is 1 residue too short to cover the CDR3 end, so that end is filled in from the germline J gene. This chain connects TRBV13-1 to TRBJ2-2; D might be TRBD1 (6 bases). Germline CDR1 NSHNY, CDR2 SYGAGN. This CDR3 region has 15 residues. V lost 7 bases and J 0 bases, leaving 13 bases between the germline ends. CDR3 DNA, as far as it was read: TGTGCCAGCGTCCCGGGACACACAAACACCGGGCAGCTCTAC. This encodes CASVPGHTNTGQLY. The whole CDR3 is CASVPGHTNTGQLYF.

As to this clone: Gene names are the mouse ones. The read stops 1 residue short of the end of the CDR3; the missing end is completed from the germline J gene. The chain joins TRBV2 to TRBJ2-1; 7 bases match TRBD2. This CDR3 has 14 residues. Germline V CDR1 and CDR2: LGHNA, YSYQKL. V lost 0 bases, J lost 7 bases, and 3 bases stayed unmatched. The DNA read from the CDR3 is TGTGCCAGCAGCCAAGAGGGGGGGGAGGCTGAGCAGTTC. Amino acid sequence: CASSQEGGEAEQF. The CDR3 reads in full as CASSQEGGEAEQFF.

On this clone: Gene and germline names: mouse. Coverage ceases 1 residue before the CDR3 finishes, and the germline J gene fills in the end. The J gene is TRBJ1-6, the V gene TRBV13-2; possibly TRBD1 for D (6 bases). TRBJ1-6 has ORF status, its function being uncertain. Per germline, CDR1 NNHNN and CDR2 SYGAGS (reference sequence). With 0 bases removed from V and 2 bases from J, the gap between germline ends came to 12 bases. CDR3 size: 17 residues. The CDR3 sequence is CASGDAMGTTYNSPLYF. The CDR3 DNA, read in part, is TGTGCCAGCGGTGATGCGATGGGGACAACCTATAATTCGCCCCTCTAC.

This clone was observed a few times. Gene and germline names: mouse. This CDR3 reads CGAEDWGGFEQYF. Incomplete CDR3 DNA: TGTGGTGCGGAGGACTGGGGGGGCTTTGAACAGTAC. The rearrangement links TRBV20 to TRBJ2-7; 13 bases line up with TRBD2. From the germline J gene comes the end of the CDR3, since the read stops 1 residue before it. V lost 6 bases to trimming and J lost 6 bases; unmatched junction nucleotides: 5. There are 13 residues in the CDR3. From germline, CDR1 is GFQATS and CDR2 STVNSAI.

In regard to this clone: Gene names and germline match the mouse. Read sequence stops 1 residue before the CDR3 end, and the germline J gene provides the missing end. This chain connects TRBV4 to TRBJ2-2; D perhaps matches TRBD1 (5 bases). The germline V gene has CDR1 LGHDT and CDR2 YNNKQL (reference sequence). This CDR3 has 15 residues. V was shortened by 4 bases and J by 0 bases, with 9 bases between the two germline ends. CDR3 bases read: TGTGCCAGCAGCTTACGAGGGGCAAACACCGGGCAGCTCTAC. The encoded protein is CASSLRGANTGQLY. The whole CDR3 region reads CASSLRGANTGQLYF.

Turning to this clone: Each gene name is a mouse one. The read terminates 1 residue ahead of where the CDR3 ends, so the germline J gene completes it. This rearrangement joins TRBV13-1 to TRBJ2-7; perhaps D is TRBD1 or TRBD2 (5 bases each). Germline CDR1 and CDR2: NSHNY and SYGAGN. Trimming left V 0 bases short and J 7 bases short, with 8 bases between. This CDR3 has 12 residues. The CDR3 bases that were read are TGTGCCAGCAGTGATGGGGGGAAGGAACAGTAC. Protein sequence: CASSDGGKEQY. The full CDR3 protein reads CASSDGGKEQYF.

In regard to this clone: Any gene name here is a mouse gene name. The read ends 1 residue early relative to the CDR3; the germline J gene fills the gap. The rearrangement joins TRBV31 to TRBJ1-3; D remains ambiguous. V was pared by 0 bases and J by 0 bases, with 9 bases between. The germline V gene encodes CDR1 GKSSPN and CDR2 SITVG. This CDR3 has 15 residues. The part of the CDR3 DNA that was read is TGTGCCTGGAGTCTAGTGGACCTTTCTGGAAATACGCTCTAT. Residues: CAWSLVDLSGNTLY. In full, the CDR3 reads CAWSLVDLSGNTLYF.